The 27 T cell receptor beta chains below all came from one sample that was sequenced in a study of blood T cell repertoires in COVID-19. Generated by immunoSEQ multiplex PCR, the TCRdb table keeps only in-frame clones and is missing some. Counted here are about 340,000 clones, 80% to 90% occurring once; the ten biggest clones make up roughly 4.2%. Material: PBMCs or T cells enriched from blood (not recorded which). These receptors were taken from a woman in her 40s with acute COVID-19.

The V gene is TRBV7-2, the J gene TRBJ1-1, with D unclear. CDR1 is SGHTA, CDR2 FQGNSA, per germline. V was trimmed by 5 bases and J by 0 bases, leaving 13 bases between them. This CDR3 spans 15 amino acids. DNA for the CDR3: TGTGCCAGCAGCCCCCGCGGAGGGATGAACACTGAAGCTTTCTTT. It codes for CASSPRGGMNTEAFF.

This clone was seen a handful of times. V gene TRBV19 combines with J gene TRBJ1-5, with D uncertain. The CDR3 runs 16 residues. Germline CDR1 reads LNHDA; CDR2 reads SQIVND (reference sequence). The V end was cut by 2 bases, the J end by 2 bases, with 13 bases between. This CDR3 reads CASSISRGRGNQPQHF. The CDR3 nucleotides are TGTGCCAGTAGTATAAGTCGGGGAAGAGGCAATCAGCCCCAGCATTTT.

The chain uses TRBV6-5 and TRBJ2-7; TRBD2 is a possible D gene (7 bases). CDR3 length: 14 residues. V shed 10 bases and J shed 6 bases, with 22 bases lying between them. The germline gives CDR1 MNHEY, CDR2 SVGAGI. CDR3 sequence: CATKGGVRLREQYF. CDR3 sequence (DNA): TGTGCCACCAAAGGGGGGGTACGTCTCCGCGAGCAGTACTTC.

V usage is TRBV18 and J usage is TRBJ1-5, with 7 nucleotides matching TRBD1. V shed 3 bases and J 6 bases; nucleotides not matched to a gene: 11. Germline lookup yields CDR1 KGHSH and CDR2 LQKENI. This CDR3 is built from 16 residues. This CDR3 is CASSPRLRGSGQPQHF. The CDR3 nucleotides are TGTGCCAGCTCACCGCGTCTCAGGGGGTCGGGTCAGCCCCAGCATTTT.

The V gene is TRBV4-2, the J gene TRBJ1-1, with D unclear. CDR3 length: 15 residues. Germline loops: CDR1 LGHNA, CDR2 YNFKEQ. Trimming stripped 3 bases from V and 4 bases from J, with 15 bases between. The chain's CDR3 is CASSHRDPPFTEAFF. As DNA, the CDR3 is TGTGCCAGCAGCCACCGGGATCCCCCCTTCACTGAAGCTTTCTTT.

This chain links TRBV12-3 or TRBV12-4 with TRBJ2-7, with D tentatively TRBD1 (5 bases). V lost 3 bases and J 4 bases, leaving 10 bases between the germline ends. This CDR3 comprises 13 residues. The CDR3 spells CASSLAGPYEQYF. For the CDR3, the DNA is TGTGCCAGCAGTTTGGCAGGGCCATACGAGCAGTACTTC.

This clone came up a few times. The chain has TRBV20-1 and TRBJ2-7; D not resolved. V was shortened by 3 bases and J by 0 bases, with 6 bases between the two germline ends. CDR3 length: 12 residues. Germline V gene sequence: CDR1 DFQATT, CDR2 SNEGSKA (reference sequence). CDR3 DNA sequence: TGCAGTGCTAGTGCGTCCTCCTACGAGCAGTACTTC. Amino acid sequence: CSASASSYEQYF.

This chain connects TRBV4-3 to TRBJ2-1; tentatively, D is TRBD2 (6 bases). CDR3 length equals 16 residues. V shed 4 bases and J shed 9 bases, with 22 bases lying between them. CDR1 and CDR2 from the germline V gene are LGHNA and YSLEER. This chain's CDR3 is CASSPGVAERAGEQFF. The CDR3 DNA sequence: TGCGCCAGCAGCCCAGGCGTAGCGGAACGAGCAGGTGAGCAGTTCTTC.

CDR3 residues: CASSLGTGPTDIQPQHF. Here the CDR3 DNA reads TGTGCCAGCAGCTTGGGGACAGGGCCGACGGATATCCAGCCCCAGCATTTT. This chain links TRBV7-9 with TRBJ1-5, with 9 bases identical to TRBD1. The CDR3 spans 17 residues. Per germline, CDR1 SEHNR and CDR2 FQNEAQ (reference sequence). The V and J ends lost 3 bases and 7 bases, in that order; junction bases with no gene match: 13.

V usage is TRBV7-2 and J usage is TRBJ2-2, with 10 positions matching TRBD1. V shed 5 bases, J shed 6 bases, and the junction held 9 bases outside the gene matches. The germline gives CDR1 SGHTA, CDR2 FQGNSA. This CDR3 contains 16 residues. The CDR3 region has the DNA TGTGCCAGCAGCGACAGACAGGGGGCAGTAGCCGGGGAGCTGTTTTTT. Translation: CASSDRQGAVAGELFF.

The rearrangement uses TRBV19 and TRBJ1-5, with 10 bases identical to TRBD1. The CDR3 runs 15 residues. The V segment lost 1 base and the J segment 7 bases; nucleotides outside the gene matches: 4. The germline V gene encodes CDR1 LNHDA and CDR2 SQIVND (reference sequence). In DNA form, the CDR3 reads TGTGCCAGTAGTATAGGGGACAGGGGCAGGCAGCCCCAGCATTTT. Its protein product is CASSIGDRGRQPQHF.

This chain joins TRBV7-2 and TRBJ2-5; D is perhaps TRBD2 (6 bases). The CDR3 is 13 amino acids. Between the trimmed V and J ends, which lost 5 bases and 3 bases, there was a span of 10 bases. In germline, CDR1 is SGHTA, CDR2 FQGNSA. CDR3 bases: TGTGCCAGCAGCCGAGGACTAAAAGAGACCCAGTACTTC. It yields the protein CASSRGLKETQYF.

The chain combines TRBV4-2 with TRBJ2-7, with D possibly matching TRBD1 (5 bases). The CDR3 has 17 residues. Trimming removed 0 bases from V and 0 bases from J, with 15 bases in between. Germline CDR1 LGHNA, CDR2 YNFKEQ. The CDR3 loop reads CASSQEGRADSSYEQYF. CDR3 sequence (DNA): TGTGCCAGCAGCCAAGAAGGCCGGGCCGACAGCTCCTACGAGCAGTACTTC.

The chain recombines TRBV11-2 with TRBJ2-2; 11 nucleotides agree with TRBD2. V lost 5 bases to trimming and J lost 0 bases; unmatched junction nucleotides: 2. The CDR3 spans 16 residues. Per the germline V gene, CDR1 is SGHAT and CDR2 is FQNNGV. The CDR3 DNA sequence: TGTGCCAGCAGCCGTAGCGGGAGGGCGAACACCGGGGAGCTGTTTTTT. Translation: CASSRSGRANTGELFF.

The V call is TRBV5-1, the J call TRBJ1-6; 9 positions agree with TRBD1. CDR3 length: 15 residues. V gave up 1 base and J gave up 10 bases; unmatched junction bases: 6. Germline-derived CDR1 and CDR2 are SGHRS and YFSETQ. The CDR3: CASSLTGGAGSPLHF. As DNA, the CDR3 is TGCGCCAGCAGCTTGACAGGGGGCGCCGGGTCACCCCTCCACTTT.

The genes are TRBV7-3 and TRBJ2-2; 7 bases map to TRBD2. J lost 2 bases, V lost 5 bases, and 11 bases had no gene match. The CDR3 is made up of 17 amino acids. Germline V lookup: CDR1 SGHTA, CDR2 FQGTGA. CDR3 sequence reads: CASSIGRGGGNTGELFF. CDR3 bases: TGTGCCAGCAGCATAGGGAGGGGTGGAGGAAACACCGGGGAGCTGTTTTTT.

This chain joins TRBV21-1 and TRBJ2-1; TRBD1, the table's D call, lacks a check against the DNA. TRBV21-1 is termed a pseudogene. The CDR3 covers 15 residues. The CDR3 DNA follows: TGTGCCAGCAGCAATAGGGGGAGTTGGTGCAATGAGCAGTTCTTC. Its protein is CASSNRGSWCNEQFF.

This chain uses TRBV6-5 with TRBJ1-5; weak D call: TRBD1 (5 bases). The CDR3 is 12 amino acids. V lost 4 bases to trimming and J lost 5 bases, with 6 bases between them. CDR1 and CDR2 (germline): MNHEY, SVGAGI. Here the CDR3 DNA reads TGTGCCAGCAGTTCGGGGGATCAGCCCCAGCATTTT. Its translation is CASSSGDQPQHF.

The chain employs TRBV7-6 and TRBJ1-4, with D hard to call. This CDR3 spans 13 amino acids. The ends were cut back, 5 bases at V and 8 bases at J, with 12 bases in the middle. The V gene's germline CDR1 is SGHVS and CDR2 FNYEAQ. The CDR3 spells CASSITHGEKLFF. Here the CDR3 DNA reads TGTGCCAGCAGCATTACCCACGGGGAAAAACTGTTTTTT. Complete variable domain (other parts from reference TRBV7-6 and TRBJ1-4): GAGVSQSPRYKVTKRGQDVALRCDPISGHVSLYWYRQALGQGPEFLTYFNYEAQQDKSGLPNDRFSAERPEGSISTLTIQRTEQRDSAMYRCASSITHGEKLFFGSGTQLSVL.

This clone was seen more than once but under ten times. The chain carries TRBV5-4 and TRBJ2-3; tentative D call: TRBD1 (6 bases). The CDR3 has 15 amino acids. Germline lookup yields CDR1 SGHNT and CDR2 YYREEE (reference sequence). The V end was cut by 1 base, the J end by 6 bases, with 15 bases between. In nucleotides, the CDR3 is TGTGCCAGCAGCTTGCAGGGGCTAGGGGGTGATACGCAGTATTTT. This sequence encodes CASSLQGLGGDTQYF.

The gene calls are TRBV5-1 and TRBJ1-1; D possibly corresponds to TRBD1 (6 bases). With 5 bases removed from V and 2 bases from J, the gap between germline ends came to 19 bases. The germline V gene encodes CDR1 SGHRS and CDR2 YFSETQ. This CDR3 has 16 amino acids. The CDR3 spells CASSSGLTGRNTEAFF. DNA for the CDR3: TGCGCCAGCAGTTCGGGGTTAACAGGGCGAAACACTGAAGCTTTCTTT.

The chain combines TRBV9 with TRBJ1-6; 10 bases line up with TRBD1. V lost 4 bases to trimming and J lost 0 bases; unmatched junction nucleotides: 13. The CDR3 has 20 residues. In germline, CDR1 is SGDLS, CDR2 YYNGEE. CDR3 residues: CASSPSPRQGASSYNSPLHF. CDR3 nucleotides: TGTGCCAGCAGCCCTAGCCCTCGACAGGGGGCAAGCTCCTATAATTCACCCCTCCACTTT.

The CDR3 nucleotides are TGCAGCGCCCGACCCCCAGGGGATACGCAGTATTTT. This codes for CSARPPGDTQYF. The chain joins TRBV29-1 to TRBJ2-3; maybe TRBD1 (5 bases). CDR1 is SQVTM and CDR2 is ANQGSEA in the germline V gene. The CDR3 spans 12 residues. V was clipped by 7 bases and J by 6 bases, with 14 bases between them.

V usage is TRBV6-1 and J usage is TRBJ1-1, with a tentative D call TRBD1 (6 bases). V lost 4 bases and J 1 base, leaving 16 bases between the germline ends. Germline-derived CDR1 and CDR2 are MNHNS and SASEGT. There are 16 residues in the CDR3. The CDR3 reads CASSAAGGGPNTEAFF. The CDR3 region has the DNA TGTGCCAGCAGTGCGGCCGGGGGGGGCCCGAACACTGAAGCTTTCTTT.

Here the CDR3 reads CASRNQSGGPYSNQPQHF. CDR3 in DNA: TGCGCCAGCCGAAACCAATCAGGGGGCCCCTATAGCAATCAGCCCCAGCATTTT. The chain uses TRBV23-1 and TRBJ1-5, with 8 positions matching TRBD1. TRBV23-1 is an open reading frame whose function is uncertain. The ends lost 8 bases at V and 0 bases at J; junction bases unmatched: 15. This CDR3 comprises 18 residues.

The rearrangement links TRBV3-1 (or the pseudogene TRBV3-2) to TRBJ2-5; 8 nucleotides line up with TRBD2. This CDR3 has 17 amino acids. CDR1 and CDR2 from the germline V gene are LGHDT and YNNKEL (reference sequence). Trimming took 1 base from V and 3 from J; bases not matched to a gene: 10. CDR3 in amino acids: CASSQGLGGSGKETQYF. CDR3 in DNA: TGTGCCAGCAGCCAAGGTCTCGGGGGTAGCGGGAAAGAGACCCAGTACTTC.

This chain links TRBV19 with TRBJ1-4; 8 nucleotides align to TRBD1. The CDR3 is 14 residues long. V lost 5 bases to trimming and J lost 7 bases; unmatched junction nucleotides: 6. CDR1 is LNHDA, CDR2 SQIVND, per germline (reference sequence). The CDR3 protein is CASSPQGDREKLFF. CDR3 in DNA: TGTGCCAGTAGTCCACAGGGGGATCGTGAAAAACTGTTTTTT.